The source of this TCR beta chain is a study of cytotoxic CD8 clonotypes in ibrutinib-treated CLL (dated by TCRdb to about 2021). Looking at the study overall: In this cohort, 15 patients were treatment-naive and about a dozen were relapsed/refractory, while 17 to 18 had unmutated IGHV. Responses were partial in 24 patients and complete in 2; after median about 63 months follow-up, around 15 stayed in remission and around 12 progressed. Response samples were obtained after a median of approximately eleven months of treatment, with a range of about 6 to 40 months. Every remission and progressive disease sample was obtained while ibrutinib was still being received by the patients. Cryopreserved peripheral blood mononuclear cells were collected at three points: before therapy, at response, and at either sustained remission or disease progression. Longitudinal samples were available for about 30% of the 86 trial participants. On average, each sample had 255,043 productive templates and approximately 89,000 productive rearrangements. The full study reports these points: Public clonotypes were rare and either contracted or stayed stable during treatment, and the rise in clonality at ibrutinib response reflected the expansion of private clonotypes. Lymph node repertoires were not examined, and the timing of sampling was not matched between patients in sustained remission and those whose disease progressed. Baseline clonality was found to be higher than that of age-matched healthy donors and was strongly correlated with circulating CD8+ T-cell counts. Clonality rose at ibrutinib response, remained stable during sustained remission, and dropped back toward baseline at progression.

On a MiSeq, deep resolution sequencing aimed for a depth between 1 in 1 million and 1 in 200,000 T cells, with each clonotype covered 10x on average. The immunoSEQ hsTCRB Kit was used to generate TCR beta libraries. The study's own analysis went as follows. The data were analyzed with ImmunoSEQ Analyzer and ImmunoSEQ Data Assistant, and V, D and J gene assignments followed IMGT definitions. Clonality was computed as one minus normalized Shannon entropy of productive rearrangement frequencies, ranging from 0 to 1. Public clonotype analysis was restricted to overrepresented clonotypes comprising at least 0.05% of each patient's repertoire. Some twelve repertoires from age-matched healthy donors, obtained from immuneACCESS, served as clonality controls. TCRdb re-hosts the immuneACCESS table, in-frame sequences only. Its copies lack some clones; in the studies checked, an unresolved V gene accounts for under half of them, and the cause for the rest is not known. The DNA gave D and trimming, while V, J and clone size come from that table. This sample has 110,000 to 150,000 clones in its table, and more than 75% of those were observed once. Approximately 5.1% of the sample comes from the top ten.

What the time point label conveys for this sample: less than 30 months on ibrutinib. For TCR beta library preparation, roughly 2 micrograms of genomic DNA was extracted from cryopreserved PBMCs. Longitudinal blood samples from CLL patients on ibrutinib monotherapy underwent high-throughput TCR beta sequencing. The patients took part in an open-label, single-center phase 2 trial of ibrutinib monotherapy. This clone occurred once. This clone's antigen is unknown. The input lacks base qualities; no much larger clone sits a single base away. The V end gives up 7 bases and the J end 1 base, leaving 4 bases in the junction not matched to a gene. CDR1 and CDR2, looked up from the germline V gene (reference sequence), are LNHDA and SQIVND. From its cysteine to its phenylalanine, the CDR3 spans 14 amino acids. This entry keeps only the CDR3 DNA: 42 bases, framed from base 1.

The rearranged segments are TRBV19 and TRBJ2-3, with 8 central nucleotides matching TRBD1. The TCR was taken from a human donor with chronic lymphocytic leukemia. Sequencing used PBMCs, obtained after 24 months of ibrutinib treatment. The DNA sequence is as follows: TGTGCCAGTACCACGGGACAGGGCACAGATACGCAGTATTTT. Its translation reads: CASTTGQGTDTQYF.